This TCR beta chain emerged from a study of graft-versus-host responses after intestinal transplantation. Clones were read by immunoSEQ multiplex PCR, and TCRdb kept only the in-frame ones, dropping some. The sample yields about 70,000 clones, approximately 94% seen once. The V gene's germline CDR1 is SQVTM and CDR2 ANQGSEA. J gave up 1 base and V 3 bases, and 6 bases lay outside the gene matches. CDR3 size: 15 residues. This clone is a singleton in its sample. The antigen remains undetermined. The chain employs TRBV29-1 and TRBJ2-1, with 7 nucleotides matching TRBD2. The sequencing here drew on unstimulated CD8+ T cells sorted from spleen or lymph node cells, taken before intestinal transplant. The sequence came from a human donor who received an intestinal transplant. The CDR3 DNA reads TGCAGCGTTGATGAGGGAGGGATGTCCTACAATGAGCAGTTCTTC. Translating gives CSVDEGGMSYNEQFF.